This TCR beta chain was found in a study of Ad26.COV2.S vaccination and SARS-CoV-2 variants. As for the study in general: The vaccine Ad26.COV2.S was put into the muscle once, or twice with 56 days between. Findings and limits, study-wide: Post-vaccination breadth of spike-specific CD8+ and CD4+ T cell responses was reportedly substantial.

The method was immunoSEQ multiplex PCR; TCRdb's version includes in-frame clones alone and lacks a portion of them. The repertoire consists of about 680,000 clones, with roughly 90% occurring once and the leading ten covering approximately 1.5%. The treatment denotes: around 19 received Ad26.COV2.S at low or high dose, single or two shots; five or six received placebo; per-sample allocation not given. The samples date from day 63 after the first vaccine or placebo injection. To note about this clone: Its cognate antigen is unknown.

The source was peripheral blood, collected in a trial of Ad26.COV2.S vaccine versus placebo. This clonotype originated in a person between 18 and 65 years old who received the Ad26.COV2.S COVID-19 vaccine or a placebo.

This CDR3 is CAWSPRDRGIFQPQHF. DNA for the CDR3: TGTGCCTGGAGTCCCCGGGACAGGGGGATCTTTCAGCCCCAGCATTTT. The V and J genes are TRBV30 and TRBJ1-5; TRBD1 agrees at 11 bases. The germline V gene encodes CDR1 GTSNPN and CDR2 SVGIG (reference sequence). Losses at the gene ends were 2 bases for V and 6 bases for J; bases not matched to a gene: 9. The CDR3 totals 16 residues.